The 9 T cell receptor beta chains given below trace back to one sample, sequenced in a study of CD8+CD57+ T cells in acquired aplastic anemia. Sequencing involved patients with CD8+CD57+ cell expansion previously shown by flow cytometry. For CDR3 and TCR beta VDJ profiling, genomic DNA was the template used. TCRdb re-analysed the reads in MiXCR, keeping a single row per CDR3 protein. The sample lists 150,000 to 200,000 distinct CDR3 sequences; around half were seen once. Sequencing was performed on sorted CD4+, CD8+, or CD8+CD57+ T cells (not recorded which) from PBMCs. Every receptor here comes from a human donor with aplastic anemia.

At least ten counts were recorded for this clonotype. J is TRBJ2-5 and V is TRBV9, with D maybe TRBD2 (6 bases). The V gene lost 2 bases and the J gene lost 5 bases, with 16 bases spanning the gap. There are 15 residues in the CDR3. CDR1 SGDLS and CDR2 YYNGEE come from the germline V gene. CDR3 DNA: TGTGCCAGCAGCGTGGTTGGCGGGACGGGGGAGACCCAGTACTTC. Translating gives CASSVVGGTGETQYF.

The chain carries TRBV19 and TRBJ2-3; 7 bases agree with TRBD1. CDR1 is LNHDA, CDR2 SQIVND, per germline (reference sequence). The J segment lost 2 bases and the V segment lost 6 bases, leaving 5 bases of the junction unmatched. The CDR3 is 14 residues long. The CDR3 sequence is CASSPGQYTDTQYF. CDR3 in DNA: TGTGCCAGTAGCCCGGGACAGTACACAGATACGCAGTATTTT.

This rearrangement joins TRBV19 to TRBJ1-6, with a possible D match to TRBD1 (5 bases). Trimming cost V 3 bases and J 5 bases, with 8 bases left between them. CDR1 LNHDA and CDR2 SQIVND come from the germline V gene (reference sequence). The CDR3 consists of 14 residues. The DNA of the CDR3 is TGTGCCAGTAGTATGGGCAGGGATAATTCACCCCTCCACTTT. Encoded protein: CASSMGRDNSPLHF.

Note on this clonotype: No conserved phenylalanine or tryptophan is present at the end of the CDR3, so a read error is the likely explanation. The limits of the CDR3 on the DNA are not certain, so only TCRdb's listed CDR3 is given. The chain has TRBV10-3 and TRBJ2-3; the table's D call of TRBD1 was not tested on the DNA. The CDR3 totals 10 residues, both ends included. Germline values: CDR1 ENHRY, CDR2 SYGVKD. The chain's CDR3 is CAISEPDRYY.

The chain is built from TRBV20-1 and TRBJ2-2; 10 bases map to TRBD2. The CDR3 extends over 13 amino acids. The V gene's germline CDR1 is DFQATT and CDR2 SNEGSKA (reference sequence). The trim removed 5 bases at V and 8 bases at J, leaving 5 bases unmatched. Here the CDR3 DNA reads TGCAGTGCTGGGACTAGCGAAGCGGGGGAGCTGTTTTTT. Translation gives CSAGTSEAGELFF.

This clonotype was recorded once. V and J are TRBV20-1 and TRBJ2-7; D gene ambiguous. CDR3 length equals 11 residues. V was shortened by 4 bases and J by 2 bases, with 6 bases between the two germline ends. CDR1 is DFQATT, CDR2 SNEGSKA, per germline (reference sequence). The CDR3 coding sequence is TGCAGTGCTACACCCACCTACGAGCAGTACTTC. Amino acid sequence: CSATPTYEQYF.

This clonotype was picked up many times. The V gene is TRBV20-1, the J gene TRBJ1-2; 8 bases map to TRBD1. The ends lost 2 bases at V and 7 bases at J; junction bases unmatched: 9. This CDR3 region has 14 residues. The germline CDR1 and CDR2 sequences are DFQATT and SNEGSKA (reference sequence). The CDR3 region is CSARPDRERFGYTF. The CDR3 DNA reads as TGCAGTGCTAGACCGGACAGGGAAAGGTTTGGCTACACCTTC.

The chain has TRBV19 and TRBJ2-7; 11 bases are a match to TRBD2. CDR3 length: 14 amino acids. Trimming took 7 bases from V and 2 from J; bases not matched to a gene: 4. From germline, CDR1 is LNHDA and CDR2 SQIVND (reference sequence). The DNA of the CDR3 is TGTGCCAGTAATCTAGCGGGGGGCACCTACGAGCAGTACTTC. This translates into CASNLAGGTYEQYF.

At least ten counts were recorded for this clonotype. The V call is TRBV7-8, the J call TRBJ2-6, with D tentatively TRBD1 (5 bases). The CDR3 consists of 16 residues. In germline, CDR1 is SGHVS, CDR2 FQNEAQ. Trimming took 8 bases from V and 0 from J, leaving 14 bases between them. This CDR3 is CASHQLGPSGANVLTF. The CDR3 DNA follows: TGTGCCAGCCATCAATTGGGGCCCTCTGGGGCCAACGTCCTGACTTTC.